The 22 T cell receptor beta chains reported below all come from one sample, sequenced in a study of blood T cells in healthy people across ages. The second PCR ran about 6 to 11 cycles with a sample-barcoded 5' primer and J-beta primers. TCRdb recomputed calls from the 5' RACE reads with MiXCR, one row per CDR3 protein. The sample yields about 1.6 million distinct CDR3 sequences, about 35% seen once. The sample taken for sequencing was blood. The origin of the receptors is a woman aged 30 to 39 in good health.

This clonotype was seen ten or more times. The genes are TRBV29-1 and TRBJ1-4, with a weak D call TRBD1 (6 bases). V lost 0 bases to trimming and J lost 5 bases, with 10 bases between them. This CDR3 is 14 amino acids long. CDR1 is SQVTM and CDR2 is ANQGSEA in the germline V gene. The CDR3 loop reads CSVEDPGENEKLFF. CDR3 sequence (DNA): TGCAGCGTTGAAGATCCAGGGGAAAATGAAAAACTGTTTTTT.

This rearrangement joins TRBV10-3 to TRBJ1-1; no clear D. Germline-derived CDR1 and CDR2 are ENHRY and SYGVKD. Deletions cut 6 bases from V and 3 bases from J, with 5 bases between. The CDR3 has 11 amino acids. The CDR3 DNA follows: TGTGCCATCAGGGCTGACACTGAAGCTTTCTTT. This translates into CAIRADTEAFF.

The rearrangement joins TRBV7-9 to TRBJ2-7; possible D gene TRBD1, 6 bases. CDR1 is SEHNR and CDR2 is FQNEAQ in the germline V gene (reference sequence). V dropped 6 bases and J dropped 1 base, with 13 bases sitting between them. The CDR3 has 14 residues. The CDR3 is CASRHQDRSYEQYF. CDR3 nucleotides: TGTGCCAGCAGACACCAGGACAGATCCTACGAGCAGTACTTC.

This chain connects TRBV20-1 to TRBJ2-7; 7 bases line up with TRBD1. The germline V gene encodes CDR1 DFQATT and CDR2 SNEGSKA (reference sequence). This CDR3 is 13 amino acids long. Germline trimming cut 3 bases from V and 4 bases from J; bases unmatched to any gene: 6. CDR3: CSASATGAYEQYF. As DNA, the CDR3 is TGCAGTGCTAGCGCCACAGGGGCGTACGAGCAGTACTTC.

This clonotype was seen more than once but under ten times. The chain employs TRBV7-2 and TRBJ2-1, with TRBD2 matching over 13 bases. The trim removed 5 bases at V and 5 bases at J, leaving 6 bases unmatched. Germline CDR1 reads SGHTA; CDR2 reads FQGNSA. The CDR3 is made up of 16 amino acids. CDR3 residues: CASSARTSGSNNEQFF. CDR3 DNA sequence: TGTGCCAGCAGCGCCCGGACTAGCGGGAGCAACAATGAGCAGTTCTTC.

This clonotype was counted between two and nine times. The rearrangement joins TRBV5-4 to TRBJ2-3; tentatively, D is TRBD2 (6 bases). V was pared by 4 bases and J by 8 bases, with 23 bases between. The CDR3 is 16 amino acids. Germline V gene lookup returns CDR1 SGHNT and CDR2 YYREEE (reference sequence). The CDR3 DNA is TGTGCCAGCAGCCACGAGGGGACTCTCTCCGGGAGTACGCAGTATTTT. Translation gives CASSHEGTLSGSTQYF. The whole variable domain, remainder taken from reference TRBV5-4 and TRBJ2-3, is ETGVTQSPTHLIKTRGQQVTLRCSSQSGHNTVSWYQQALGQGPQFIFQYYREEENGRGNFPPRFSGLQFPNYSSELNVNALELDDSALYLCASSHEGTLSGSTQYFGPGTRLTVL.

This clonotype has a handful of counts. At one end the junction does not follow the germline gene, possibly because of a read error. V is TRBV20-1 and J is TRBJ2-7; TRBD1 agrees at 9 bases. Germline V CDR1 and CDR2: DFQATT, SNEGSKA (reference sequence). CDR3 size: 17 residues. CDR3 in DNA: TGCAGTGTTAGAACCTCATCCGGGACAGGGCTATCTTACGAGCAGTACTTC. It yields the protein CSVRTSSGTGLSYEQYF.

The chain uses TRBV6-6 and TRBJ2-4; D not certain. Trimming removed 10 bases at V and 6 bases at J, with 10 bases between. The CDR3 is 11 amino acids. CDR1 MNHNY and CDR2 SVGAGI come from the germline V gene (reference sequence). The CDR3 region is CATSPRNIQYF. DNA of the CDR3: TGTGCCACCTCGCCGAGAAACATTCAGTACTTC.

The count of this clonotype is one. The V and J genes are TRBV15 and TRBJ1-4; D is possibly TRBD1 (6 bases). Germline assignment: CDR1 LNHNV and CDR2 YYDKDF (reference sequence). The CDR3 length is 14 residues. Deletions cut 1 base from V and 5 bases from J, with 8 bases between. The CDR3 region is CATSRGGQNEKLFF. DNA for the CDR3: TGTGCCACCAGCAGAGGTGGACAGAATGAAAAACTGTTTTTT.

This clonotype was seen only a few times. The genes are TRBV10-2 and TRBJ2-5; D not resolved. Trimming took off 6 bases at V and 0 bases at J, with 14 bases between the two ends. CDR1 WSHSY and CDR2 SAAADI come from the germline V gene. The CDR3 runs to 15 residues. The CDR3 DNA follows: TGCGCCAGCAGCGTGTCATACCGGTACCAAGAGACCCAGTACTTC. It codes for CASSVSYRYQETQYF.

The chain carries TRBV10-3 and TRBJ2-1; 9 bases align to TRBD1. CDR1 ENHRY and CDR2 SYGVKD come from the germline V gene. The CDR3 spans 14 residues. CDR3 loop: CVVQGATAGNEQFF. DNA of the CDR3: TGTGTCGTACAGGGGGCTACCGCAGGGAATGAGCAGTTCTTC.

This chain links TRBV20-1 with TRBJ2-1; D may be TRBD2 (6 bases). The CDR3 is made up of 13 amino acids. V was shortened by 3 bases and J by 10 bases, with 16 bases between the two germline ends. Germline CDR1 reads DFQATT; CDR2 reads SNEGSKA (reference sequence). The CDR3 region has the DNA TGCAGTGCTAGGTCTAGCGCCTACTCCGAGCAGTTCTTC. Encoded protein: CSARSSAYSEQFF.

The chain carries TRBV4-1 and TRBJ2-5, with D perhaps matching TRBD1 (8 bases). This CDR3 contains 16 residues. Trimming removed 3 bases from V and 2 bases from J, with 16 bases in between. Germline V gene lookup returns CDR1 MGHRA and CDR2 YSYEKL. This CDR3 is CASSHSTGGGQETQYF. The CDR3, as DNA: TGCGCCAGCAGCCACTCTACAGGGGGAGGGCAAGAGACCCAGTACTTC.

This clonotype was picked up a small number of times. The CDR3 spells CSVKSGTALDGYTF. DNA for the CDR3: TGCAGTGTTAAAAGCGGGACAGCCCTCGATGGCTACACCTTC. This sequence joins TRBV20-1 and TRBJ1-2; 7 nucleotides match TRBD1. With 7 bases clipped from V and 6 bases from J, the junction kept 14 bases outside the gene matches. Germline lookup yields CDR1 DFQATT and CDR2 SNEGSKA (reference sequence). The CDR3 length is 14 residues.

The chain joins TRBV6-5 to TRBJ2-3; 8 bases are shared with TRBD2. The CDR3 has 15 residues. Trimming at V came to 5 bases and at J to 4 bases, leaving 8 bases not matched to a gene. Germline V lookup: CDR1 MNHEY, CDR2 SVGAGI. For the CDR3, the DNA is TGTGCCAGCAGTACCGGGGGGGCCCCCCCAGATACGCAGTATTTT. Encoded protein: CASSTGGAPPDTQYF.

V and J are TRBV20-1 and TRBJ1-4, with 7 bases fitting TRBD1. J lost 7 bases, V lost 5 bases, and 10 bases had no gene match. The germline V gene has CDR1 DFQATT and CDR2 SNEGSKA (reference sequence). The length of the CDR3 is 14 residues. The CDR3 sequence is CSASRGDSGEKLFF. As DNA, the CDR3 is TGCAGTGCTTCCAGGGGGGACTCAGGTGAAAAACTGTTTTTT.

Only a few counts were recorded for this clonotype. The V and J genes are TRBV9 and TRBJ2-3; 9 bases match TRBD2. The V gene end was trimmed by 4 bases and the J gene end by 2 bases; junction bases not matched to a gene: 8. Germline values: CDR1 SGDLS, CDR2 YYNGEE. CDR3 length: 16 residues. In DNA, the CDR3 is TGTGCCAGCAGCTTCCGGACTAGCGCACCCACAGATACGCAGTATTTT. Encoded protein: CASSFRTSAPTDTQYF.

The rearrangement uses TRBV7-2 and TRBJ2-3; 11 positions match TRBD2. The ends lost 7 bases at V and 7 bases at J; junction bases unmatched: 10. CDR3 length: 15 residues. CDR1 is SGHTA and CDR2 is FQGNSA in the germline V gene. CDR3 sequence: CASNQTSGSGNTQYF. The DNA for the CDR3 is TGTGCCAGCAACCAAACTAGCGGGAGTGGAAATACGCAGTATTTT.

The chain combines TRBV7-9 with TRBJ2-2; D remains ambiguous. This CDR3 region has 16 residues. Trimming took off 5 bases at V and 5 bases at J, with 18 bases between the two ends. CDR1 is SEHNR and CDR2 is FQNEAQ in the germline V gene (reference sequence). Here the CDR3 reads CASSPIGPGSTGELFF. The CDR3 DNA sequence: TGTGCCAGCAGCCCAATTGGGCCAGGATCTACCGGGGAGCTGTTTTTT.

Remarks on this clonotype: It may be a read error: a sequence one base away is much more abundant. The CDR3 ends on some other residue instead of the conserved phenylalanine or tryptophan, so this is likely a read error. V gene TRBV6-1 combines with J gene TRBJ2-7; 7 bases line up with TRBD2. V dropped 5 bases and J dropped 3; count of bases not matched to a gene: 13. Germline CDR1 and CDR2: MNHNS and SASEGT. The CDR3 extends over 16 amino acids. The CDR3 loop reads CASSSISGTTLYEQYC. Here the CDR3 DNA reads TGTGCCAGCAGTTCGATCTCCGGGACTACGCTCTACGAGCAGTACTGC.

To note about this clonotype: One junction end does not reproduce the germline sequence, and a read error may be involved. CDR3 in DNA: TGTGCCAGCAGCTTAGTGGGTGGTTTCGGAGATACGCGGTATTTT. It yields the protein CASSLVGGFGDTRYF. The gene calls are TRBV11-2 and TRBJ2-3; no firm D call. The CDR3 spans 15 residues. Germline lookup yields CDR1 SGHAT and CDR2 FQNNGV.

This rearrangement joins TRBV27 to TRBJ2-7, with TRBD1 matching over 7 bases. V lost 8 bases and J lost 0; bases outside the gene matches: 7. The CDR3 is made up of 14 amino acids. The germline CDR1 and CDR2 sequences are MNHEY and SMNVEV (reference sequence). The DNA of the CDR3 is TGTGCCAGCGGAGGACAGGAGAGCTCCTACGAGCAGTACTTC. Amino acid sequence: CASGGQESSYEQYF.